These T cell receptor beta chains were read from a single sample in a study of T cells in Graves' hyperthyroidism and ophthalmopathy. TCRdb re-called the multiplex PCR reads with MiXCR, one entry per CDR3 protein. The table records about 500,000 distinct CDR3 sequences, about 16% of them present only once. Specimen: blood. The receptors derive from a woman aged 30 to 39 with Graves' ophthalmopathy. CDR3s include the opening cysteine and the closing phenylalanine or tryptophan. The D gene is left open where the match is weak. Expanded clones are given a class, and other clones once, few, many or no size at all.

length: 16
V: TRBV19
D: -
size: -
J: TRBJ2-3
CDR3: CASSPRLDANTDTQYF
DNA: TGTGCCAGTAGTCCGAGACTAGACGCTAACACAGATACGCAGTATTTT

length: 15
V: TRBV7-8
D: TRBD2
size: many
J: TRBJ2-1
CDR3: CASALVGLAGGGQFF
DNA: TGTGCCAGCGCCTTGGTGGGGCTAGCGGGAGGGGGGCAGTTCTTC

length: 19
V: TRBV5-1
D: TRBD1
size: -
J: TRBJ2-6
CDR3: CASSLEGVGGFSGANVLTF
DNA: TGCGCCAGCAGCTTGGAAGGGGTAGGGGGCTTCTCTGGGGCCAACGTCCTGACTTTC

length: 16
V: TRBV7-9
D: TRBD1
size: few
J: TRBJ1-6
CDR3: CASSSSLDRGKAPLHF
DNA: TGTGCCAGCAGCTCATCTTTAGACAGGGGAAAAGCACCCCTCCACTTT

length: 13
V: TRBV2
D: -
size: many
J: TRBJ2-7
CDR3: CASSEGAPHEQYF
DNA: TGTGCCAGCAGTGAGGGGGCCCCCCACGAGCAGTACTTC

length: 16
V: TRBV11-2
D: TRBD2
size: once
J: TRBJ2-1
CDR3: CASSQESLAGVGEQFF
DNA: TGCGCCAGCAGCCAAGAGTCCCTAGCGGGAGTCGGTGAGCAGTTCTTC

length: 16
V: TRBV20-1
D: TRBD1
size: -
J: TRBJ1-1
CDR3: CSAGKRGDRTNTEAFF
DNA: TGCAGTGCTGGAAAGAGAGGGGACAGGACGAACACTGAAGCTTTCTTT

length: 14
V: TRBV20-1
D: TRBD2
size: few
J: TRBJ2-1
CDR3: CSAWEREITNEQFF
DNA: TGCAGTGCTTGGGAGCGGGAAATAACCAATGAGCAGTTCTTC

length: 15
V: TRBV14
D: -
size: -
J: TRBJ2-7
CDR3: CASSQFSRRAHEQYF
DNA: TGTGCCAGCAGCCAATTTTCGCGCAGGGCCCACGAGCAGTACTTC

length: 13
V: TRBV30
D: -
size: few
J: TRBJ2-7
CDR3: CAWSVLGSYEQYF
DNA: TGTGCCTGGAGTGTACTGGGTTCCTACGAGCAGTACTTC

length: 15
V: TRBV7-9
D: -
size: many
J: TRBJ1-1
CDR3: CASSPRLAPNTEAFF
DNA: TGTGCCAGCAGCCCCCGGCTGGCCCCGAACACTGAAGCTTTCTTT

length: 14
V: TRBV27
D: TRBD1
size: many
J: TRBJ1-5
CDR3: CASSLTGYYQPQHF
DNA: TGTGCCAGCAGTTTGACAGGGTACTACCAGCCCCAGCATTTT

length: 17
V: TRBV7-8
D: -
size: -
J: TRBJ2-1
CDR3: CASSSTLGIHSYNEQFF
DNA: TGTGCCAGCAGTTCTACCTTGGGGATCCACTCCTACAATGAGCAGTTCTTC

length: 12
V: TRBV6-1
D: -
size: few
J: TRBJ2-7
CDR3: CATLGSFYEQYF
DNA: TGTGCCACCCTGGGGAGCTTTTACGAGCAGTACTTC

length: 12
V: TRBV6-1
D: -
size: -
J: TRBJ1-1
CDR3: CASSEVGEEAFF
DNA: TGTGCCAGCAGTGAAGTCGGGGAGGAAGCTTTCTTT

length: 16
V: TRBV7-2
D: -
size: few
J: TRBJ1-5
CDR3: CASSLVAGIPDQPQHF
DNA: TGTGCCAGCAGCTTAGTCGCAGGGATCCCGGATCAGCCCCAGCATTTT

length: 15
V: TRBV20-1
D: TRBD2
size: many
J: TRBJ2-5
CDR3: CSAEGSGKGVETQYF
DNA: TGCAGTGCCGAAGGGAGCGGGAAGGGAGTAGAGACCCAGTACTTC